The entry that follows covers one T cell receptor (beta chain) sequence. The antigen is undetermined. From the reads, TCRdb called clonotypes with MiXCR, one entry per CDR3 protein. Here the sample spans around 300,000 distinct CDR3 sequences, approximately 22% being singletons. The data were obtained in a study of T cell repertoires in cytomegalovirus infection. Turning to the study itself: HLA-B-restricted CMV epitopes that are well studied were used alongside recently identified HLA-C-restricted ones. Matching HLA type, along with CMV infection, was indicated by public TCR beta signatures. Study findings and constraints: Dominating the ex vivo response were TCR beta clonotypes that were CMV-specific and HLA-C-restricted.

V lost 5 bases to trimming and J lost 6 bases; unmatched junction nucleotides: 7. The CDR3 has 16 residues. Germline V gene sequence: CDR1 LNHNV, CDR2 YYDKDF (reference sequence). The sequence was collected from a human donor in good health (CMV status not recorded). Some clones in this sample may be carry-over from other donors' samples. The chain has TRBV15 and TRBJ2-2, with 12 bases lining up with TRBD2. The starting material was cultured PBMCs, obtained from culture after CMV antigen stimulation. The CDR3 is CATSLGLAGAAGELFF. In nucleotides, the CDR3 is TGTGCCACCAGCCTGGGACTAGCGGGTGCGGCCGGGGAGCTGTTTTTT.